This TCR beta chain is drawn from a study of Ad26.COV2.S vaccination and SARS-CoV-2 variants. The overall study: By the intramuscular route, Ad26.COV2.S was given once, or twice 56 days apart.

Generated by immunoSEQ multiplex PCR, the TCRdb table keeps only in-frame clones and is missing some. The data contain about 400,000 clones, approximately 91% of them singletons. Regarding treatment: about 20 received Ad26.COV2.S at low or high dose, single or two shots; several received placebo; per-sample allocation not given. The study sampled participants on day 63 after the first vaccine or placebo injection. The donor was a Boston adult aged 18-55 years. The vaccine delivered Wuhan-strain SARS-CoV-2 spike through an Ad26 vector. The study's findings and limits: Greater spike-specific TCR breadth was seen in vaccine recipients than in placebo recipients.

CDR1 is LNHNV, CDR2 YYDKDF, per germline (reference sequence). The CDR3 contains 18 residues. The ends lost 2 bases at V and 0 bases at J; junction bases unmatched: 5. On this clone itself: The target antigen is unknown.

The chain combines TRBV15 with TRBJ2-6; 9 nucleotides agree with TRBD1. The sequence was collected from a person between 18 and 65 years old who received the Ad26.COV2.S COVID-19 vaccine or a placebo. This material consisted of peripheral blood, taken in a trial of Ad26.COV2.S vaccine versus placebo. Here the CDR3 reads CATSRQDRGRSGANVLTF. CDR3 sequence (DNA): TGTGCCACCAGCAGACAGGACAGGGGTCGCTCTGGGGCCAACGTCCTGACTTTC.